These T cell receptor beta chains were read from a single sample in a study of blood T cell repertoires in COVID-19. The table came from immunoSEQ multiplex PCR; TCRdb's copy has only in-frame clones and leaves some out. The table shows roughly 140,000 clones, with more than 75% occurring only once. Sequenced material: PBMCs or T cells enriched from blood (not recorded which). The receptors were sampled from a man between 60 and 75 years old who had recovered from COVID-19. Both conserved end residues are part of each CDR3. A D gene is named only where the DNA matches it firmly. Not all rows give a size; the values are once, few, many and, for expanded clones, a class.

TRBJ2-4	-	TRBV27	TRBD1	CASTLMSGQGLYF	TGTGCCAGCACTCTTATGTCTGGACAGGGGCTGTACTTC
TRBJ1-3	-	TRBV6-5	-	CASSMLTISGNTIYF	TGTGCCAGCAGTATGCTGACAATCTCTGGAAACACCATATATTTT
TRBJ1-1	-	TRBV28	-	CASSLNVPTGEAFF	TGTGCCAGCAGTTTGAATGTGCCCACGGGTGAAGCTTTCTTT
TRBJ2-5	-	TRBV2	-	CASSRHREETQYF	TGTGCCAGCAGTCGCCACAGGGAGGAGACCCAGTACTTC
TRBJ1-1	-	TRBV10-3	TRBD1	CAISPRTGLNTEAFF	TGTGCCATCAGTCCTCGGACAGGGTTGAACACTGAAGCTTTCTTT
TRBJ1-1	-	TRBV2	TRBD1	CASSAGQGARSEAFF	TGTGCCAGCAGTGCAGGACAGGGGGCGCGGTCTGAAGCTTTCTTT
TRBJ2-7	-	TRBV6-2/TRBV6-3	TRBD2	CASSYPAGGPLEQYF	TGTGCCAGCAGTTACCCAGCGGGAGGGCCTCTCGAGCAGTACTTC
TRBJ1-6	-	TRBV7-9	-	CASNRDPGDPNSPLHF	TGTGCCAGCAACAGGGATCCAGGGGACCCTAATTCACCCCTCCACTTT
TRBJ2-7	-	TRBV7-2	TRBD2	CASSLYPGLAGVSEQYF	TGTGCCAGCAGCTTATACCCCGGACTAGCGGGAGTTAGCGAGCAGTACTTC
TRBJ1-3	few	TRBV5-1	TRBD1	CASSKTGDGNTIYF	TGCGCCAGCAGCAAGACAGGGGACGGAAACACCATATATTTT
TRBJ2-3	-	TRBV19	-	CASNDGGSTDTQYF	TGTGCCAGTAACGATGGGGGCAGCACAGATACGCAGTATTTT
TRBJ1-2	-	TRBV2	TRBD1	CASMRDRGQGGYTF	TGTGCCAGCATGCGGGACAGGGGGCAAGGAGGCTACACCTTC
TRBJ1-1	-	TRBV19	TRBD1	CASSIQGAHIAFF	TGTGCCAGTAGTATTCAGGGGGCGCATATCGCTTTCTTT
TRBJ1-1	few	TRBV5-6	-	CASSLDLARTEAFF	TGTGCCAGCAGCTTAGACTTAGCAAGGACTGAAGCTTTCTTT
TRBJ2-1	-	TRBV28	-	CASTQLDGYNEQFF	TGTGCCAGCACCCAACTAGACGGCTACAATGAGCAGTTCTTC
TRBJ2-7	-	TRBV7-9	TRBD2	CASSSTLAGAYEQYF	TGTGCCAGCAGCTCAACCTTAGCGGGGGCCTACGAGCAGTACTTC
TRBJ1-5	-	TRBV3-1/TRBV3-2	-	CASDTDNNQPQHF	TGTGCCAGCGATACGGACAACAATCAGCCCCAGCATTTT
TRBJ2-7	-	TRBV2	TRBD2	CASSTRGDSYEQYF	TGTGCCAGCAGTACGCGGGGGGACTCCTACGAGCAGTACTTC
TRBJ2-5	-	TRBV9	TRBD2	CASSPWDGGQETQYF	TGTGCCAGCAGCCCTTGGGACGGGGGGCAAGAGACCCAGTACTTC
TRBJ1-5	-	TRBV2	TRBD1	CASSSDRGNQPQHF	TGTGCCAGCAGCTCGGACAGGGGCAATCAGCCCCAGCATTTT
TRBJ1-2	-	TRBV12-3/TRBV12-4	-	CASSYTRGSGYTF	TGTGCCAGCAGTTATACTCGGGGGAGCGGCTACACCTTC
TRBJ2-1	-	TRBV4-1	-	CASSQDHGSSTYNEQFF	TGCGCCAGCAGCCAAGATCACGGGAGTTCAACCTACAATGAGCAGTTCTTC
TRBJ2-3	-	TRBV19	-	CASSIKRTQDTQYF	TGTGCCAGTAGTATTAAACGGACACAAGATACGCAGTATTTT
TRBJ2-3	once	TRBV24-1	TRBD2	CATSEPTSGKDTQYF	TGTGCCACCAGTGAGCCGACTAGCGGGAAGGATACGCAGTATTTT
TRBJ2-3	-	TRBV9	TRBD2	CASSVETGGIDTQYF	TGTGCCAGCAGCGTAGAAACGGGAGGTATAGATACGCAGTATTTT
TRBJ2-1	-	TRBV2	TRBD2	CARDSGTSGYNEQFF	TGTGCCAGGGATTCCGGGACTAGCGGATACAATGAGCAGTTCTTC
TRBJ1-1	few	TRBV30	-	CAWSVIMNTEAFF	TGTGCCTGGAGTGTAATCATGAACACTGAAGCTTTCTTT
TRBJ1-6	-	TRBV6-5	TRBD1	CASISRGQGNSPLHF	TGTGCCAGCATTTCCCGGGGACAGGGGAATTCACCCCTCCACTTT
TRBJ1-3	-	TRBV5-1	TRBD1	CASSAGQFLSGNTIYF	TGCGCCAGCAGCGCGGGACAGTTTCTCTCTGGAAACACCATATATTTT
TRBJ2-5	once	TRBV30	TRBD2	CAWSWVAGETQYF	TGTGCCTGGAGTTGGGTAGCGGGAGAGACCCAGTACTTC
TRBJ2-1	-	TRBV29-1	TRBD2	CSVQGGGPDYNEQFF	TGCAGCGTGCAGGGCGGGGGGCCCGACTACAATGAGCAGTTCTTC
TRBJ2-4	-	TRBV19	TRBD2	CASSIQRRTSGRLNIQYF	TGTGCCAGTAGTATACAGCGCCGGACTAGCGGGAGGTTGAACATTCAGTACTTC
TRBJ1-2	-	TRBV11-2	-	CASSRGGQGSEGYTF	TGTGCCAGCAGCCGTGGTGGTCAGGGTTCAGAAGGCTACACCTTC
TRBJ2-7	once	TRBV28	TRBD2	CASSPGTSAYEQYF	TGTGCCAGCAGCCCCGGGACTAGCGCCTACGAGCAGTACTTC
TRBJ1-4	-	TRBV6-5	-	CASWDQGSNEKLFF	TGTGCCAGCTGGGACCAGGGGTCTAATGAAAAACTGTTTTTT
TRBJ2-7	once	TRBV18	-	CASSPPPGTYEQYF	TGTGCCAGCTCACCTCCCCCTGGCACCTACGAGCAGTACTTC
TRBJ1-5	-	TRBV15	-	CATSRDRVLNQPQHF	TGTGCCACCAGCAGAGACCGGGTCCTCAATCAGCCCCAGCATTTT
TRBJ1-6	few	TRBV19	-	CASSIGRVGSPLHF	TGTGCCAGTAGTATCGGCAGGGTGGGATCACCCCTCCACTTT
TRBJ2-6	-	TRBV9	TRBD1	CASSAQGTDSGANVLTF	TGTGCCAGCAGCGCCCAGGGGACAGACTCTGGGGCCAACGTCCTGACTTTC
TRBJ2-5	once	TRBV14	TRBD2	CASSQDALAGGKWSETQYF	TGTGCCAGCAGCCAAGATGCACTAGCGGGAGGGAAGTGGTCGGAGACCCAGTACTTC
TRBJ2-3	-	TRBV6-5	-	CASRGLPGRTQYF	TGTGCCAGCAGAGGGCTCCCGGGGAGGACGCAGTATTTT
TRBJ1-1	few	TRBV10-2	-	CASSEGEQVDYNTEAFF	TGCGCCAGCAGTGAAGGCGAGCAGGTAGATTATAACACTGAAGCTTTCTTT
TRBJ2-1	-	TRBV5-4	TRBD2	CASSSGGGSSGQFF	TGTGCCAGCAGCTCGGGGGGAGGCTCATCAGGGCAGTTCTTC